Listed below are T cell receptor beta chains from one sample, sequenced in a study of shared clonotypes between healthy human individuals. Profiled with immunoSEQ multiplex PCR; TCRdb holds only in-frame clones, not every one. The sample contains over 2,000,000 clones, roughly 95% of which appear only once. Source material: naive CD8+ T cells from PBMCs. The receptor source for this set is a young man in good health. Some clones in this sample may be carry-over from other donors' samples. CDR3s include the opening cysteine and the closing phenylalanine or tryptophan. A D gene is named only where the DNA matches it firmly. A row's size may be missing; if present it is once, few, many or a size class.

abundance | j_gene | len | v_gene | d_gene | CDR3nt | CDR3aa
NA | TRBJ1-5 | 14 | TRBV9 | NA | TGTGCCAGCAGCGCGGGGGCCTTCAATCAGCCCCAGCATTTT | CASSAGAFNQPQHF
NA | TRBJ2-1 | 14 | TRBV10-3 | TRBD2 | TGTGCCATCAGAGACTCGGGGGGTGACAATGAGCAGTTCTTC | CAIRDSGGDNEQFF
once | TRBJ1-5 | 17 | TRBV28 | TRBD1 | TGTGCCAGCAGTTTAGAACCGGGACAGGGGCGCAATCAGCCCCAGCATTTT | CASSLEPGQGRNQPQHF
NA | TRBJ1-1 | 15 | TRBV7-9 | NA | TGTGCCAGCAGCCCCCCCGGCGGGGTCGGCACTGAAGCTTTCTTT | CASSPPGGVGTEAFF
NA | TRBJ2-4 | 15 | TRBV7-9 | NA | TGTGCCAGCAGCTTAGTCGCTGGGGTCAAAAACATTCAGTACTTC | CASSLVAGVKNIQYF
once | TRBJ2-1 | 16 | TRBV27 | NA | TGTGCCAGCAGCCCTACCCAACTTTGGGGTGCGGATGAGCAGTTCTTC | CASSPTQLWGADEQFF
NA | TRBJ1-2 | 13 | TRBV15 | NA | TGTGCCACGGCTGAGGGGAGGCCCTTTGGCTACACCTTC | CATAEGRPFGYTF
NA | TRBJ1-1 | 15 | TRBV6-5 | TRBD1 | TGTGCCAGCAGTCAACAGGGGCCGTTCTACACTGAAGCTTTCTTT | CASSQQGPFYTEAFF
once | TRBJ1-5 | 13 | TRBV27 | NA | TGTGCCAGCAGTTTGGGCCAGGCCGCCGCCCAGCATTTT | CASSLGQAAAQHF
NA | TRBJ2-7 | 16 | TRBV5-4 | TRBD1 | TGTGCCAGCAGCACGGGGCCGGGACAGGGTTACTACGAGCAGTACTTC | CASSTGPGQGYYEQYF
NA | TRBJ2-1 | 17 | TRBV11-2 | NA | TGTGCCAGCAGCTTATGGGACTTGAACCCCTCCTACAATGAGCAGTTCTTC | CASSLWDLNPSYNEQFF
NA | TRBJ1-2 | 17 | TRBV9 | TRBD1 | TGTGCCAGCAGCGGGACTTCTCGACAGGGGGCAAACTATGGCTACACCTTC | CASSGTSRQGANYGYTF
NA | TRBJ2-5 | 17 | TRBV6-4 | NA | TGTGCCAGCGCCACCTTCCCAGCGGCTTATTCTCAAGAGACCCAGTACTTC | CASATFPAAYSQETQYF
NA | TRBJ2-5 | 13 | TRBV9 | NA | TGTGCCAGCAGCGTGGGAAGCTTTGAGACCCAGTACTTC | CASSVGSFETQYF
NA | TRBJ2-1 | 14 | TRBV4-3 | NA | TGCGCCAGCAGCCAAGATTTGAGGGCGGATGAGCAGTTCTTC | CASSQDLRADEQFF
NA | TRBJ1-1 | 13 | TRBV7-9 | NA | TGTGCCAGCAGCTCAGGGTTGAACACTGAAGCTTTCTTT | CASSSGLNTEAFF
NA | TRBJ2-3 | 18 | TRBV28 | TRBD1 | TGTGCCAGCAGCCACCCAATGTCCGGACAGGGGGCTAAAGATACGCAGTATTTT | CASSHPMSGQGAKDTQYF
NA | TRBJ2-2 | 14 | TRBV28 | NA | TGTGCCAGCAGCCAAGGCCGGGGCACCGGGGAGCTGTTTTTT | CASSQGRGTGELFF
NA | TRBJ2-7 | 12 | TRBV10-3 | NA | TGTGCCACACGCATGGACTTTTCAGAGCAGTACTTC | CATRMDFSEQYF
NA | TRBJ2-7 | 15 | TRBV19 | TRBD1 | TGTGCCAGTAGATGGATCGACAGGGGTGCGTACGAGCAGTACTTC | CASRWIDRGAYEQYF
once | TRBJ1-2 | 11 | TRBV28 | TRBD1 | TGTGCCAGCCTTACAGGGGTGGGCTACACCTTC | CASLTGVGYTF
NA | TRBJ1-1 | 17 | TRBV11-2 | NA | TGTGCCAGCAGCTTAGATTTCCTGCTAAGGATGAACACTGAAGCTTTCTTT | CASSLDFLLRMNTEAFF
NA | TRBJ1-1 | 12 | TRBV11-2 | NA | TGTGCCAGCAGACCCGGGACATCTGAAGCTTTCTTT | CASRPGTSEAFF
NA | TRBJ1-1 | 15 | TRBV7-9 | TRBD1 | TGTGCCAGCAGCGACGGACAGGGCCTGAACACTGAAGCTTTCTTT | CASSDGQGLNTEAFF
NA | TRBJ1-1 | 12 | TRBV15 | NA | TGTGCCACGAAACTGACGGGTACTGAAGCTTTCTTT | CATKLTGTEAFF
NA | TRBJ2-1 | 15 | TRBV6-4 | NA | TGTGCCAGCAGTGACCCTAAAGCGGGTCGAAATGAGCAGTTCTTC | CASSDPKAGRNEQFF
NA | TRBJ2-7 | 15 | TRBV5-5 | NA | TGTGCCAGCAGCTTGGGAGGGGCCGAGACCTACGAGCAGTACTTC | CASSLGGAETYEQYF
NA | TRBJ2-5 | 15 | TRBV7-9 | NA | TGTGCCAGCAGCCCCCCCAACAAGGGCCGGGAGACCCAGTACTTC | CASSPPNKGRETQYF
once | TRBJ1-1 | 15 | TRBV6-5 | NA | TGTGCCAGCAGTTACTCAAGGGGTATGAACACTGAAGCTTTCTTT | CASSYSRGMNTEAFF
NA | TRBJ2-1 | 17 | TRBV19 | NA | TGTGCCAGTAGTATAGATCTTGAAGGGCTTACCTACAATGAGCAGTTCTTC | CASSIDLEGLTYNEQFF
NA | TRBJ2-7 | 13 | TRBV29-1 | NA | TGCAGCGTCCTTATTAGACCGAGCTACGAGCAGTACTTC | CSVLIRPSYEQYF
NA | TRBJ2-1 | 15 | TRBV7-9 | TRBD2 | TGTGCCAGCAGCCCCGGGACTATGTTTTACAATGAGCAGTTCTTC | CASSPGTMFYNEQFF
NA | TRBJ1-5 | 14 | TRBV2 | NA | TGTGCCAGCGCCACTGGGGCAGGCAATCAGCCCCAGCATTTT | CASATGAGNQPQHF
NA | TRBJ2-3 | 15 | TRBV29-1 | TRBD1 | TGCAGCGACTTGGACAGGGAGACTAGCACAGATACGCAGTATTTT | CSDLDRETSTDTQYF
NA | TRBJ1-1 | 16 | TRBV7-9 | NA | TGTGCCAGCACCGAGGGCAGGTCAGGGGTGAACACTGAAGCTTTCTTT | CASTEGRSGVNTEAFF
NA | TRBJ2-2 | 13 | TRBV11-2 | NA | TGTGCCAGCAGCCATCTAGTTACCGGGGAGCTGTTTTTT | CASSHLVTGELFF
few | TRBJ1-1 | 14 | TRBV27 | NA | TGTGCCAGCAACAACGGTAGGGTGCCGAAGGGAGCTTTCTTT | CASNNGRVPKGAFF
NA | TRBJ2-7 | 14 | TRBV7-2 | NA | TGTGCCAGCAGCTTAAGTGGGATAATCTACGAGCAGTACTTC | CASSLSGIIYEQYF
NA | TRBJ1-2 | 12 | TRBV27 | NA | TGTGCCAGCAATGGGGGTAATAACGGCTACACCTTC | CASNGGNNGYTF
once | TRBJ2-3 | 14 | TRBV28 | NA | TGTGCCAGCAGTTTGGGATCCCGCACAGATACGCAGTATTTT | CASSLGSRTDTQYF
NA | TRBJ1-5 | 13 | TRBV27 | NA | TGTGCCAGCAGTTTATTAAGCAATCGGCCCCAGCATTTT | CASSLLSNRPQHF
NA | TRBJ1-2 | 15 | TRBV13 | TRBD1 | TGTGCCAGCAGCTCCCTGGACAGGGCTGACTATGGCTACACCTTC | CASSSLDRADYGYTF
NA | TRBJ2-3 | 16 | TRBV27 | NA | TGTGCCAGCAGTCGACAGACGATAATAAGCACAGATACGCAGTATTTT | CASSRQTIISTDTQYF
NA | TRBJ1-1 | 13 | TRBV9 | NA | TGTGCCAGCAGCGGGCCCCAGGACACTGAAGCTTTCTTT | CASSGPQDTEAFF
NA | TRBJ2-3 | 15 | TRBV11-2 | TRBD2 | TGTGCCAGCAACTGGATTGCGGGAGCGACAGATACGCAGTATTTT | CASNWIAGATDTQYF
NA | TRBJ2-3 | 15 | TRBV29-1 | TRBD2 | TGCAGCGCTAGGTCGACTAGCGGGAGGAAAGATACGCAGTATTTT | CSARSTSGRKDTQYF
NA | TRBJ1-2 | 17 | TRBV4-1 | NA | TGCGCCAGCAGCCAAGAGGCCCTGTCCGAAGGGGGCTATGGCTACACCTTC | CASSQEALSEGGYGYTF
NA | TRBJ2-7 | 13 | TRBV9 | NA | TGTGCCAGCAGCGTAGGGGGGATCGGCGAGCAGTACTTC | CASSVGGIGEQYF